Following are 31 T cell receptor beta chains from one sample sequenced in a study of OX40 agonist ivuxolimab in advanced cancers. The protocol was immunoSEQ multiplex PCR, while the TCRdb copy is restricted to in-frame clones and leaves out a portion. The data contain about 66,000 clones, 75% to 90% of them singletons. The sample here was CD4+ or CD8+ T cells sorted from blood, taken in a trial of the OX40 agonist ivuxolimab. These receptor sequences come from an adult with an advanced solid tumor such as melanoma, head and neck, liver or kidney cancer.

The chain couples TRBV28 to TRBJ2-1, with a tentative D call TRBD2 (5 bases). This CDR3 spans 15 amino acids. CDR1 and CDR2 from the germline V gene are MDHEN and SYDVKM. The ends were cut back, 6 bases at V and 4 bases at J, with 16 bases in the middle. The CDR3 DNA reads TGTGCCAGCAGCCCCGCGACTACTATTTACAATGAGCAGTTCTTC. Protein sequence: CASSPATTIYNEQFF.

This clone has a single count. The J gene is TRBJ2-7, the V gene TRBV7-2; perhaps TRBD1 as D (6 bases). The CDR3 has 15 residues. Trimming removed 4 bases from V and 2 bases from J, with 15 bases in between. The germline CDR1 and CDR2 sequences are SGHTA and FQGNSA. The CDR3 nucleotides are TGTGCCAGCAGCTCCTCCAGGGGCGGAACCTACGAGCAGTACTTC. This encodes CASSSSRGGTYEQYF.

The chain couples TRBV30 to TRBJ2-1; TRBD1 agrees at 12 bases. The germline V gene encodes CDR1 GTSNPN and CDR2 SVGIG (reference sequence). V shed 7 bases, J shed 8 bases, and the junction held 9 bases outside the gene matches. The CDR3 totals 14 residues. The CDR3 DNA sequence: TGTGCCTCATACGGGACAGGGGGCAGGTATGAGCAGTTCTTC. Translation: CASYGTGGRYEQFF. Looking up the rest from reference TRBV30 and TRBJ2-1 gives the full variable domain: SQTIHQWPATLVQPVGSPLSLECTVEGTSNPNLYWYRQAAGRGLQLLFYSVGIGQISSEVPQNLSASRPQDRQFILSSKKLLLSDSGFYLCASYGTGGRYEQFFGPGTRLTVL.

J is TRBJ2-7 and V is TRBV7-2; 7 nucleotides agree with TRBD1. The germline V gene has CDR1 SGHTA and CDR2 FQGNSA. The CDR3 sequence is 14 residues long. The V segment lost 6 bases and the J segment 1 base; nucleotides outside the gene matches: 6. CDR3 nucleotide sequence: TGTGCCAGCAGTTTACAGGGGAATTCCTACGAGCAGTACTTC. Translation: CASSLQGNSYEQYF.

This chain joins TRBV10-2 and TRBJ2-1; 9 bases map to TRBD2. The V and J ends lost 5 bases and 6 bases, in that order; junction bases with no gene match: 5. The CDR3 totals 14 residues. Germline CDR1 and CDR2: WSHSY and SAAADI. This chain's CDR3 is CASSLAGAGNEQFF. In DNA, the CDR3 is TGCGCCAGCAGTTTAGCGGGGGCGGGCAATGAGCAGTTCTTC.

V and J are TRBV10-1 and TRBJ1-5; D is unresolved. This CDR3 is built from 14 residues. Germline assignment: CDR1 WNHNN and CDR2 SYGVQD (reference sequence). V was pared by 6 bases and J by 1 base, with 10 bases between. This CDR3 is CASRAEDSNQPQHF. The CDR3 DNA follows: TGCGCCAGCAGGGCCGAAGACAGCAATCAGCCCCAGCATTTT.

The chain is built from TRBV18 and TRBJ1-3; 8 bases map to TRBD1. The CDR3 has 20 residues. In germline, CDR1 is KGHSH, CDR2 LQKENI. V lost 2 bases to trimming and J lost 0 bases; unmatched junction nucleotides: 15. CDR3 sequence: CASSPRITDRVSFSGNTIYF. CDR3 DNA: TGTGCCAGCTCACCAAGGATCACGGACAGGGTTAGCTTCTCTGGAAACACCATATATTTT. The variable domain in full, completed from reference TRBV18 and TRBJ1-3, reads NAGVMQNPRHLVRRRGQEARLRCSPMKGHSHVYWYRQLPEEGLKFMVYLQKENIIDESGMPKERFSAEFPKEGPSILRIQQVVRGDSAAYFCASSPRITDRVSFSGNTIYFGEGSWLTVV.

The chain uses TRBV19 and TRBJ2-5; 13 bases line up with TRBD2. V trimming: 6 bases; J trimming: 2 bases; junction bases outside the gene matches: 3. This CDR3 region has 15 residues. Germline-derived CDR1 and CDR2 are LNHDA and SQIVND (reference sequence). CDR3 nucleotide sequence: TGTGCCAGTAGCCGGGGACTAGCGGGACAAGAGACCCAGTACTTC. Encoded protein: CASSRGLAGQETQYF.

This clone has a single count. The chain has TRBV6-1 and TRBJ2-5; maybe TRBD2 (5 bases). The V end lost 3 bases, the J end lost 4 bases, and 12 bases lay between the germline ends. This CDR3 is built from 14 residues. Germline V lookup: CDR1 MNHNS, CDR2 SASEGT. The CDR3: CASSDPGLSETQYF. The CDR3, as DNA: TGTGCCAGCAGTGACCCCGGACTGTCAGAGACCCAGTACTTC.

The rearrangement uses TRBV6-6 and TRBJ1-1; D call uncertain. This CDR3 is built from 14 residues. V was pared by 6 bases and J by 0 bases, with 11 bases between. Germline CDR1 and CDR2: MNHNY and SVGAGI (reference sequence). CDR3 sequence (DNA): TGTGCCAGCAGGCCCTCAAGGGTGAACACTGAAGCTTTCTTT. Amino acid sequence: CASRPSRVNTEAFF.

The chain couples TRBV18 to TRBJ1-3, with a weak D call TRBD1 (6 bases). Per the germline V gene, CDR1 is KGHSH and CDR2 is LQKENI. V was trimmed by 3 bases and J by 3 bases, leaving 9 bases between them. CDR3 size: 14 residues. The CDR3 spells CASSPGQLGNTIYF. The CDR3 DNA reads as TGTGCCAGCTCACCCGGACAGCTTGGAAACACCATATATTTT. The variable domain in full, completed from reference TRBV18 and TRBJ1-3, reads NAGVMQNPRHLVRRRGQEARLRCSPMKGHSHVYWYRQLPEEGLKFMVYLQKENIIDESGMPKERFSAEFPKEGPSILRIQQVVRGDSAAYFCASSPGQLGNTIYFGEGSWLTVV.

The V and J genes are TRBV5-6 and TRBJ1-3, with a weak D call TRBD1 (6 bases). V was cut by 4 bases and J by 3 bases, with 14 bases left in between. CDR1 SGHDT and CDR2 YYEEEE come from the germline V gene. The CDR3 sequence is 15 residues long. CDR3 amino acids: CASSTGQTLGNTIYF. CDR3 nucleotides: TGTGCCAGCAGCACCGGACAGACACTTGGAAACACCATATATTTT. Drawing the rest from reference TRBV5-6 and TRBJ1-3, the complete variable domain is DAGVTQSPTHLIKTRGQQVTLRCSPKSGHDTVSWYQQALGQGPQFIFQYYEEEERQRGNFPDRFSGHQFPNYSSELNVNALLLGDSALYLCASSTGQTLGNTIYFGEGSWLTVV.

This clone counts as medium-sized (0.01 to 0.1%). V and J are TRBV12-5 and TRBJ1-1; 7 bases align to TRBD1. The CDR3 contains 14 residues. The germline V gene has CDR1 LGHNT and CDR2 FRNRAP. Trimming cost V 5 bases and J 1 base; bases outside gene matches: 4. CDR3 amino acids: CASGLGQPNTEAFF. The CDR3 DNA reads TGTGCTAGTGGTCTGGGACAGCCGAACACTGAAGCTTTCTTT.

The V gene is TRBV11-2, the J gene TRBJ2-3, with D possibly being TRBD1 (6 bases). V shed 1 base and J shed 2 bases, with 10 bases lying between them. The CDR3 is 15 amino acids. Germline loops: CDR1 SGHAT, CDR2 FQNNGV. CDR3 in amino acids: CASSLVAGDTDTQYF. The CDR3 DNA is TGTGCCAGCAGCTTAGTGGCAGGGGACACAGATACGCAGTATTTT. The full variable domain, its missing parts supplied by reference TRBV11-2 and TRBJ2-3, is EAGVAQSPRYKIIEKRQSVAFWCNPISGHATLYWYQQILGQGPKLLIQFQNNGVVDDSQLPKDRFSAERLKGVDSTLKIQPAKLEDSAVYLCASSLVAGDTDTQYFGPGTRLTVL.

This clone appeared a few times. In the same sample, other DNA sequences code for this CDR3. The gene calls are TRBV7-2 and TRBJ1-5, with D unclear. V was cut by 1 base and J by 0 bases, with 7 bases left in between. Looked up from germline, CDR1 is SGHTA and CDR2 is FQGNSA. The CDR3 runs to 15 residues. The CDR3 loop reads CASSLEGYSNQPQHF. The CDR3, as DNA: TGTGCCAGCAGCTTAGAAGGGTATAGCAATCAGCCCCAGCATTTT.

The chain combines TRBV7-2 with TRBJ1-1; 7 nucleotides match TRBD1. The CDR3 has 15 residues. The V segment lost 6 bases and the J segment 6 bases; nucleotides outside the gene matches: 13. Germline CDR1 is SGHTA and CDR2 is FQGNSA. For the CDR3, the DNA is TGTGCCAGCAGTCTGGCGACAGGGATTAGCGCTGAAGCTTTCTTT. This sequence encodes CASSLATGISAEAFF. Variable domain in full (rest from reference TRBV7-2 and TRBJ1-1): GAGVSQSPSNKVTEKGKDVELRCDPISGHTALYWYRQSLGQGLEFLIYFQGNSAPDKSGLPSDRFSAERTGGSVSTLTIQRTQQEDSAVYLCASSLATGISAEAFFGQGTRLTVV.

This chain uses TRBV19 with TRBJ1-2, with TRBD1 matching 7 bases. The trim removed 6 bases at V and 5 bases at J, leaving 3 bases unmatched. The CDR3 contains 12 residues. The germline gives CDR1 LNHDA, CDR2 SQIVND (reference sequence). CDR3 protein: CASRTGTYGYTF. Here the CDR3 DNA reads TGTGCCAGTAGGACAGGGACTTATGGCTACACCTTC.

This clone was seen a single time. The genes are TRBV18 and TRBJ1-4; 9 bases agree with TRBD1. J gave up 0 bases and V 4 bases, and 21 bases lay outside the gene matches. CDR3 length: 22 residues. Per the germline V gene, CDR1 is KGHSH and CDR2 is LQKENI. The CDR3 bases are TGTGCCAGCTCACTCTTCGAAGTTCTGTACAGGGGGCCCACTTCAACTAATGAAAAACTGTTTTTT. Protein sequence: CASSLFEVLYRGPTSTNEKLFF.

V is TRBV6-1 and J is TRBJ1-6; the D is unclear. The CDR3 totals 13 residues. V was clipped by 7 bases and J by 5 bases, with 9 bases between them. Germline values: CDR1 MNHNS, CDR2 SASEGT. The CDR3 spells CASTTQNNSPLHF. Written as DNA, the CDR3 is TGTGCCAGCACAACACAGAATAATTCACCCCTCCACTTT.

V and J are TRBV7-2 and TRBJ1-2, with D possibly matching TRBD1 (5 bases). Per germline, CDR1 SGHTA and CDR2 FQGNSA. V was clipped by 5 bases and J by 4 bases, with 17 bases between them. This CDR3 region has 15 residues. The CDR3 loop reads CASSTDIHPGYGYTF. In nucleotides, the CDR3 is TGTGCCAGCAGCACGGACATCCATCCGGGCTATGGCTACACCTTC.

The rearrangement uses TRBV30 and TRBJ2-2; TRBD2 matches 7 bases. The ends lost 8 bases at V and 1 base at J; junction bases unmatched: 7. This CDR3 contains 14 residues. Germline CDR1 reads GTSNPN; CDR2 reads SVGIG (reference sequence). CDR3 loop: CALGTGGNTGELFF. In nucleotides, the CDR3 is TGTGCCCTGGGAACGGGGGGGAACACCGGGGAGCTGTTTTTT.

The V call is TRBV19, the J call TRBJ2-2; tentative D call: TRBD2 (6 bases). Germline loops: CDR1 LNHDA, CDR2 SQIVND (reference sequence). The CDR3 extends over 16 amino acids. Trimming removed 5 bases from V and 6 bases from J, with 19 bases in between. The CDR3 region is CASSPLGTPAAGELFF. CDR3 sequence (DNA): TGTGCCAGTAGTCCCCTCGGGACTCCGGCTGCCGGGGAGCTGTTTTTT.

The V gene is TRBV28, the J gene TRBJ1-2; D may be TRBD1 (6 bases). Trimming stripped 6 bases from V and 0 bases from J, with 14 bases between. This CDR3 spans 15 amino acids. CDR1 is MDHEN and CDR2 is SYDVKM in the germline V gene. The CDR3 spells CASSPQGGANYGYTF. CDR3 sequence (DNA): TGTGCCAGCAGCCCCCAAGGGGGGGCTAACTATGGCTACACCTTC.

This chain joins TRBV7-6 and TRBJ2-2; TRBD1 agrees at 11 bases. The length of the CDR3 is 15 residues. In germline, CDR1 is SGHVS, CDR2 FNYEAQ. The ends lost 5 bases at V and 7 bases at J; junction bases unmatched: 6. The CDR3 nucleotides read TGTGCCAGCAGCCCAGGACAGGGGGCGGTCGGGGAGCTGTTTTTT. This sequence encodes CASSPGQGAVGELFF.

V and J are TRBV7-2 and TRBJ2-5; 9 bases are shared with TRBD1. The CDR3 has 15 residues. Germline V CDR1 and CDR2: SGHTA, FQGNSA. V lost 5 bases to trimming and J lost 9 bases; unmatched junction nucleotides: 13. The CDR3 DNA sequence: TGTGCCAGCAGCCTGGGACAGGGTGGGTTCGGGGCCCAGTACTTC. Residues: CASSLGQGGFGAQYF.

The chain joins TRBV6-5 to TRBJ1-4; 9 bases align to TRBD1. CDR3 length: 15 amino acids. V dropped 5 bases and J dropped 7; count of bases not matched to a gene: 8. Germline V gene data show CDR1 as MNHEY and CDR2 as SVGAGI. In DNA form, the CDR3 reads TGTGCCAGCAGTACCGCCGGGACAGGGACTGAAAAACTGTTTTTT. Residues: CASSTAGTGTEKLFF.

The CDR3 spells CASSYRARSNTGELFF. CDR3 DNA: TGTGCCAGCAGTTACCGGGCCAGGTCGAACACCGGGGAGCTGTTTTTT. The V call is TRBV6-5, the J call TRBJ2-2; no firm D call. Germline CDR1 reads MNHEY; CDR2 reads SVGAGI. This CDR3 comprises 16 residues. The ends were cut back, 2 bases at V and 0 bases at J, with 10 bases in the middle.

V and J are TRBV6-5 and TRBJ2-1; the D gene is possibly TRBD2 (6 bases). Trimming stripped 5 bases from V and 13 bases from J, with 15 bases between. CDR1 and CDR2 from the germline V gene are MNHEY and SVGAGI. The CDR3 is made up of 12 amino acids. For the CDR3, the DNA is TGTGCCAGCAGTCCCAGACTAGTAGATCAGTTCTTC. Its translation is CASSPRLVDQFF.

The chain combines TRBV7-2 with TRBJ2-5; perhaps TRBD1 as D (6 bases). V lost 1 base and J 4 bases, leaving 7 bases between the germline ends. The CDR3 runs 13 residues. Germline assignment: CDR1 SGHTA and CDR2 FQGNSA. Here the CDR3 reads CASSLDRVETQYF. As DNA, the CDR3 is TGTGCCAGCAGCTTAGACAGGGTAGAGACCCAGTACTTC.

The chain has TRBV6-6 and TRBJ2-1; D is ambiguous. CDR3 length: 14 residues. V gave up 6 bases and J gave up 6 bases, with 15 bases separating them. Germline-derived CDR1 and CDR2 are MNHNY and SVGAGI (reference sequence). The CDR3 nucleotides read TGTGCCAGCAGCCCGCGTGGGAAGGGCAATGAGCAGTTCTTC. Translation: CASSPRGKGNEQFF.

This chain connects TRBV12-5 to TRBJ2-2, with D maybe TRBD1 (6 bases). V was shortened by 1 base and J by 0 bases, with 6 bases between the two germline ends. This CDR3 contains 15 residues. Germline CDR1 reads LGHNT; CDR2 reads FRNRAP. The CDR3 nucleotides read TGTGCTAGTGGTTTGGGACAGGCGAACACCGGGGAGCTGTTTTTT. Translating gives CASGLGQANTGELFF.